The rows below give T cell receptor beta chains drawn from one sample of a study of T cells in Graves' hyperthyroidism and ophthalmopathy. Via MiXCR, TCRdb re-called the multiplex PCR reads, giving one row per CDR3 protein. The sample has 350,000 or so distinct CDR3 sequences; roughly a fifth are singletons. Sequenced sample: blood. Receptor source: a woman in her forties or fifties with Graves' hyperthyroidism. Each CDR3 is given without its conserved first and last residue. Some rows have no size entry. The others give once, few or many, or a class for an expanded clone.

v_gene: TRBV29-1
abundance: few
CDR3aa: SVRQGNEKLF

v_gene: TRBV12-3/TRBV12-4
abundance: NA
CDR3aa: ASSTRQGRSEIQPQH

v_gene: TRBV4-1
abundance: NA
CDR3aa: ASSQDVTGVSGANVLT

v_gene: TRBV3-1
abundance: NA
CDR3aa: ASSTPGASYEQY

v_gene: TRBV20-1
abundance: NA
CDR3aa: SARALASGTTDTQY

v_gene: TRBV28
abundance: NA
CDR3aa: ASSFGLAGVPSYEQY

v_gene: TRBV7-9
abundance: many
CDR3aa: ASSAGTGRQTQY

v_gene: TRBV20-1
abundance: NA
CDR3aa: SAPSQGGDGYT

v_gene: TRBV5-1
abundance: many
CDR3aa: ASSLSGDYGYT

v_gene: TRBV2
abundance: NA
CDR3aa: ASSRTGPSEQY

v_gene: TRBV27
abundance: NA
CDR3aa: ASSRRGAGDTGELF

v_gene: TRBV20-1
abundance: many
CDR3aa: SAPQGGGSGYT

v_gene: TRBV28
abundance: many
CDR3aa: ASSLTGPSTDTQY

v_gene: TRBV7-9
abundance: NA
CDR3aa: ASSRDGLLGYT

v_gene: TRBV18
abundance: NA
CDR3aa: ASSPLGNTEAF

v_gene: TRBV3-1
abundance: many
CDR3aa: ASSLGPDNEQF

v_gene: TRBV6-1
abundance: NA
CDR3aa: ASSRDRGRVANEKLF

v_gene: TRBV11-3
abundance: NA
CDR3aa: ASSLATPAYNEQF

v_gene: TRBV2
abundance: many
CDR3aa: ASRGQAANEKLF

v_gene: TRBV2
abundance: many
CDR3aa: ATKDREIGEQY